Detailed here is one TCR beta chain. The antigen is undetermined. The germline V gene encodes CDR1 LNHDA and CDR2 SQIVND (reference sequence). V lost 5 bases and J lost 5, with 15 bases in between. The CDR3 consists of 14 residues. PCR was performed using 60 Vbeta and 13 Jbeta primers. Profiling relied on immunoSEQ multiplex PCR, and the TCRdb table lists in-frame clones only, not all of them. The sample records about 140,000 clones, about 75% being singletons. The sample belongs to a study of cytomegalovirus exposure and HLA in healthy donors. Study overall: Among approximately 390 genotyped donors, around 80% fell in the Caucasian-associated ancestry cluster. Study-wide results and caveats: The majority of CMV-associated TCR beta chains were reported as apparently HLA-restricted in a later analysis.

The V call is TRBV19, the J call TRBJ1-1; no clear D. Sequencing was performed on PBMCs. The TCR originated in a man aged 40-49 years in good health and CMV-seronegative. Here the CDR3 DNA reads TGTGCCAGTAGTCGGTACGTCCGGGAGACTGAAGCTTTCTTT. Translated: CASSRYVRETEAFF. The variable domain in full, with the rest retrieved from reference TRBV19 and TRBJ1-1, is DGGITQSPKYLFRKEGQNVTLSCEQNLNHDAMYWYRQDPGQGLRLIYYSQIVNDFQKGDIAEGYSVSREKKESFPLTVTSAQKNPTAFYLCASSRYVRETEAFFGQGTRLTVV.